The table lists the clone carrying this TCR beta chain with many counts. Its specificity is unknown. This entry belongs to a study of T cell repertoires in cytomegalovirus infection. In the study overall: Public TCR beta signatures indicated both CMV infection and matching HLA type.

Per germline, CDR1 GTSNPN and CDR2 SVGIG (reference sequence). The V segment lost 4 bases and the J segment 6 bases; nucleotides outside the gene matches: 11. CDR3 size: 14 residues. TCRdb re-called the reads with MiXCR, one entry per CDR3 protein. Of under 250,000 distinct CDR3 sequences in the sample, around 6.6% were seen once. Study findings and constraints: Carriage of CMV together with the relevant HLA was identifiable through cumulative public TCR beta family frequency. The ex vivo response showed dominance by HLA-C-restricted CMV-specific TCR beta clonotypes.

This TCR was sampled from a human donor in good health (CMV status not recorded). Some clones in this sample may be carry-over from other donors' samples. Sequenced: PBMCs. This chain links TRBV30 with TRBJ1-2; 7 bases map to TRBD1. The CDR3 loop reads CAWTATGSKDGYTF. CDR3 nucleotide sequence: TGTGCCTGGACTGCGACAGGGAGTAAGGATGGCTACACCTTC.